These T cell receptor beta chains were read from a single sample in a study of blood T cell repertoires in COVID-19. Measured with immunoSEQ multiplex PCR; TCRdb has only the in-frame clones, and not every one. The sample has just over 150,000 clones; 70% to 85% are singletons. The specimen sequenced was peripheral blood. The source of these receptors is an elderly woman with acute or convalescent COVID-19. Each CDR3 is given with its conserved first and last residue. Fields, in order: J gene, CDR3 length, D gene, clone size, V gene, CDR3 DNA, CDR3 protein. D genes are given only for firm matches. Part of the rows lack a size; the others show once, few, many or a class for expanded clones.

J gene: TRBJ1-1
CDR3 length: 13
D gene: -
clone size: -
V gene: TRBV12-3/TRBV12-4
CDR3 DNA: TGTGCCAGCAGTATAAGGGGGGGGACTGAAGCTTTCTTT
CDR3 protein: CASSIRGGTEAFF

J gene: TRBJ1-1
CDR3 length: 15
D gene: TRBD1
clone size: -
V gene: TRBV6-5
CDR3 DNA: TGTGCCAGCACCGAGGGAGCGGACAGGGCCGTGGAAGCTTTCTTT
CDR3 protein: CASTEGADRAVEAFF

J gene: TRBJ2-3
CDR3 length: 16
D gene: TRBD1
clone size: -
V gene: TRBV5-6
CDR3 DNA: TGTGCCAGCAGTTCTGACAGGGGACTGGGCACAGATACGCAGTATTTT
CDR3 protein: CASSSDRGLGTDTQYF

J gene: TRBJ2-7
CDR3 length: 11
D gene: -
clone size: -
V gene: TRBV28
CDR3 DNA: TGTGCCAGCCGAACAGCATACGAGCAGTACTTC
CDR3 protein: CASRTAYEQYF

J gene: TRBJ2-1
CDR3 length: 10
D gene: -
clone size: few
V gene: TRBV27
CDR3 DNA: TGTGCCAGCAGAAACGGGGGGCAGTTCTTC
CDR3 protein: CASRNGGQFF

J gene: TRBJ2-7
CDR3 length: 16
D gene: TRBD2
clone size: -
V gene: TRBV15
CDR3 DNA: TGTGCCACCAGCAGTCCGGGTTCCGGGAGGGCTAATGAGCAGTACTTC
CDR3 protein: CATSSPGSGRANEQYF

J gene: TRBJ1-4
CDR3 length: 13
D gene: -
clone size: -
V gene: TRBV15
CDR3 DNA: TGTGCCACCAGCAGAGAGGGGCTGGACAAACTGTTTTTT
CDR3 protein: CATSREGLDKLFF

J gene: TRBJ2-5
CDR3 length: 14
D gene: -
clone size: -
V gene: TRBV5-1
CDR3 DNA: TGCGCCAGCAGCTTGTTCCGACAGCAAGAGACCCAGTACTTC
CDR3 protein: CASSLFRQQETQYF

J gene: TRBJ1-1
CDR3 length: 14
D gene: -
clone size: -
V gene: TRBV9
CDR3 DNA: TGTGCCAGCAGCGTGAGGACAGTGAGCACTGAAGCTTTCTTT
CDR3 protein: CASSVRTVSTEAFF

J gene: TRBJ2-1
CDR3 length: 15
D gene: -
clone size: once
V gene: TRBV5-1
CDR3 DNA: TGCGCCAGCAAGCTTCGCCTGAGCTCCTACAATGAGCAGTTCTTC
CDR3 protein: CASKLRLSSYNEQFF

J gene: TRBJ2-2
CDR3 length: 24
D gene: TRBD2
clone size: -
V gene: TRBV14
CDR3 DNA: TGTGCCAGCAGCCAAGCGGGACTAGCGGTCTCTAGACTCTATGCTTACGCGAACACCGGGGAGCTGTTTTTT
CDR3 protein: CASSQAGLAVSRLYAYANTGELFF

J gene: TRBJ2-3
CDR3 length: 17
D gene: TRBD2
clone size: -
V gene: TRBV5-1
CDR3 DNA: TGCGCCAGCAGCTTGGGTGGCGGGAGGATTAGGACAGATACGCAGTATTTT
CDR3 protein: CASSLGGGRIRTDTQYF

J gene: TRBJ2-2
CDR3 length: 17
D gene: TRBD1
clone size: -
V gene: TRBV18
CDR3 DNA: TGTGCCAGCTCACCACCCCCGGGACAGGGGAACACCGGGGAGCTGTTTTTT
CDR3 protein: CASSPPPGQGNTGELFF

J gene: TRBJ2-7
CDR3 length: 13
D gene: -
clone size: -
V gene: TRBV27
CDR3 DNA: TGTGCCAGCAGTTTACAGGGGCCCTACGAGCAGTACTTC
CDR3 protein: CASSLQGPYEQYF

J gene: TRBJ2-2
CDR3 length: 13
D gene: -
clone size: -
V gene: TRBV5-5
CDR3 DNA: TGTGCCAGCAGCTACAATCCCACCGGGGAGCTGTTTTTT
CDR3 protein: CASSYNPTGELFF

J gene: TRBJ1-1
CDR3 length: 12
D gene: -
clone size: -
V gene: TRBV6-5
CDR3 DNA: TGTGCCAGCGGAAGGGGCTCGGGCGAAGCTTTCTTT
CDR3 protein: CASGRGSGEAFF

J gene: TRBJ2-1
CDR3 length: 16
D gene: TRBD1
clone size: -
V gene: TRBV3-1/TRBV3-2
CDR3 DNA: TGTGCCAGCCGCCTCGGCACAGGGGGCCTCTACAATGAGCAGTTCTTC
CDR3 protein: CASRLGTGGLYNEQFF

J gene: TRBJ1-2
CDR3 length: 16
D gene: TRBD1
clone size: -
V gene: TRBV7-2
CDR3 DNA: TGTGCCAGCAGCTTAGCTGGGACAGGGTACCCCCATGGCTACACCTTC
CDR3 protein: CASSLAGTGYPHGYTF

J gene: TRBJ2-1
CDR3 length: 15
D gene: -
clone size: -
V gene: TRBV19
CDR3 DNA: TGTGCCAGTAGAGAGACTAGATCGTCCTACAATGAGCAGTTCTTC
CDR3 protein: CASRETRSSYNEQFF

J gene: TRBJ2-2
CDR3 length: 13
D gene: TRBD2
clone size: once
V gene: TRBV29-1
CDR3 DNA: TGCAGCGCGACTAGCGGAGACACCGGGGAGCTGTTTTTT
CDR3 protein: CSATSGDTGELFF

J gene: TRBJ2-7
CDR3 length: 15
D gene: -
clone size: -
V gene: TRBV7-8
CDR3 DNA: TGTGCCAGCAGCTCACGAAGGCGGAACTCCTACGAGCAGTACTTC
CDR3 protein: CASSSRRRNSYEQYF

J gene: TRBJ2-3
CDR3 length: 14
D gene: -
clone size: -
V gene: TRBV11-2
CDR3 DNA: TGTGCCAGCAGCGGACGACAGTTCACAGATACGCAGTATTTT
CDR3 protein: CASSGRQFTDTQYF

J gene: TRBJ2-7
CDR3 length: 13
D gene: TRBD1
clone size: -
V gene: TRBV11-2
CDR3 DNA: TGTGCCAGCAGCTCCGACAGGGGCAAGGAGCAGTACTTC
CDR3 protein: CASSSDRGKEQYF

J gene: TRBJ1-2
CDR3 length: 14
D gene: -
clone size: -
V gene: TRBV18
CDR3 DNA: TGTGCCAGCTCACCACCATCCGTCGACTATGGCTACACCTTC
CDR3 protein: CASSPPSVDYGYTF

J gene: TRBJ2-7
CDR3 length: 17
D gene: TRBD2
clone size: -
V gene: TRBV3-1/TRBV3-2
CDR3 DNA: TGTGCCAGCAGCCAAGCTTCCCTAGCGGGAGGGTTCTACGAGCAGTACTTC
CDR3 protein: CASSQASLAGGFYEQYF

J gene: TRBJ2-2
CDR3 length: 15
D gene: -
clone size: -
V gene: TRBV3-1/TRBV3-2
CDR3 DNA: TGTGCCAGCAGCCGACAGCTCGCGAACACCGGGGAGCTGTTTTTT
CDR3 protein: CASSRQLANTGELFF

J gene: TRBJ2-2
CDR3 length: 17
D gene: TRBD1
clone size: -
V gene: TRBV5-1
CDR3 DNA: TGCGCCAGCAGCTTAAAAGGGACAGGAGCGAACACCGGGGAGCTGTTTTTT
CDR3 protein: CASSLKGTGANTGELFF

J gene: TRBJ1-2
CDR3 length: 15
D gene: -
clone size: -
V gene: TRBV2
CDR3 DNA: TGTGCCAGCAGGGCGAGGGAGGGACCGAAGGCAGGCTACACCTTC
CDR3 protein: CASRAREGPKAGYTF

J gene: TRBJ1-5
CDR3 length: 18
D gene: -
clone size: few
V gene: TRBV19
CDR3 DNA: TGTGCCAGTAGTATGGCCCAAACAGGGAAGGGGCACAATCAGCCCCAGCATTTT
CDR3 protein: CASSMAQTGKGHNQPQHF

J gene: TRBJ1-6
CDR3 length: 15
D gene: -
clone size: few
V gene: TRBV4-1
CDR3 DNA: TGCGCCAGCAGCCAAGTTAGAACGGGGAATTCACCCCTCCACTTT
CDR3 protein: CASSQVRTGNSPLHF

J gene: TRBJ1-5
CDR3 length: 14
D gene: TRBD1
clone size: -
V gene: TRBV10-3
CDR3 DNA: TGTGCCATCAGTGAGGGACAGGGGTTTCAGCCCCAGCATTTT
CDR3 protein: CAISEGQGFQPQHF

J gene: TRBJ2-2
CDR3 length: 15
D gene: TRBD1
clone size: -
V gene: TRBV5-6
CDR3 DNA: TGTGCCAGCAGCCCGGGACAGGGTGAGGGCGGGGAGCTGTTTTTT
CDR3 protein: CASSPGQGEGGELFF

J gene: TRBJ2-7
CDR3 length: 15
D gene: TRBD2
clone size: -
V gene: TRBV7-9
CDR3 DNA: TGTGCCAGCAGCTCGCGACTAGCGGGAGCCTCCGAGCAGTACTTC
CDR3 protein: CASSSRLAGASEQYF

J gene: TRBJ2-3
CDR3 length: 15
D gene: -
clone size: -
V gene: TRBV18
CDR3 DNA: TGTGCCAGCTCACCACCGAGGACAGGCACAGATACGCAGTATTTT
CDR3 protein: CASSPPRTGTDTQYF

J gene: TRBJ2-3
CDR3 length: 16
D gene: TRBD2
clone size: -
V gene: TRBV9
CDR3 DNA: TGTGCCAGCAGCGAGGGGGTAGCGGGAAGCACAGATACGCAGTATTTT
CDR3 protein: CASSEGVAGSTDTQYF

J gene: TRBJ2-7
CDR3 length: 14
D gene: -
clone size: -
V gene: TRBV27
CDR3 DNA: TGTGCCAGCAGTTTTACTGGACAGACCTACGAGCAGTACTTC
CDR3 protein: CASSFTGQTYEQYF

J gene: TRBJ2-1
CDR3 length: 15
D gene: -
clone size: -
V gene: TRBV24-1
CDR3 DNA: TGTGCCACCAGTGATTCTCGGGACAACTACAATGAGCAGTTCTTC
CDR3 protein: CATSDSRDNYNEQFF

J gene: TRBJ1-5
CDR3 length: 15
D gene: -
clone size: -
V gene: TRBV6-2/TRBV6-3
CDR3 DNA: TGTGCCAGCAGTTACCATCGGGAAGGGGGTCAGCCCCAGCATTTT
CDR3 protein: CASSYHREGGQPQHF

J gene: TRBJ2-1
CDR3 length: 14
D gene: TRBD2
clone size: once
V gene: TRBV7-9
CDR3 DNA: TGTGCCAGCAGCCAAAGGTGGGAGGGCCATGAGCAGTTCTTC
CDR3 protein: CASSQRWEGHEQFF

J gene: TRBJ1-5
CDR3 length: 15
D gene: -
clone size: -
V gene: TRBV6-2/TRBV6-3
CDR3 DNA: TGTGCCAGCAGCCTTCGATACGGACTCCATCAGCCCCAGCATTTT
CDR3 protein: CASSLRYGLHQPQHF

J gene: TRBJ2-7
CDR3 length: 16
D gene: -
clone size: -
V gene: TRBV5-4
CDR3 DNA: TGTGCCAGCAGCTCCTTTGGGGGGTCTTCCGGGCGCGAGCAGTACTTC
CDR3 protein: CASSSFGGSSGREQYF